This TCR beta chain was captured in a study of OX40 agonist ivuxolimab in advanced cancers. The overall study: At just under 85% male, the cohort had a mean age of approximately 60 years, ranging from about 20 to 79. Partial responses were observed in three patients, of whom one had hepatocellular carcinoma and two had cutaneous melanoma.

TCRdb's copy holds only in-frame clones and misses some; the assay was immunoSEQ multiplex PCR. The table records 70,000 to 95,000 clones, approximately 86% of them present only once. In the case of this clone: Its antigen is unknown. Other DNA sequences in this sample translate to the same CDR3.

Regarding the study as a whole: Circulating CD4+ and CD8+ T cells showed clonal expansion by week 6 at 0.1 to 3.0 mg/kg.

The germline gives CDR1 MNHEY, CDR2 SVGAGI. The CDR3 loop spans 15 amino acids. The ends were cut back, 0 bases at V and 0 bases at J, with 6 bases in the middle. The chain is built from TRBV6-5 and TRBJ1-5; D is unclear. This TCR derives from an adult with an advanced solid tumor such as melanoma, head and neck, liver or kidney cancer. The source was CD4+ or CD8+ T cells sorted from blood, collected in a trial of the OX40 agonist ivuxolimab. CDR3 amino acids: CASSYSGGSNQPQHF. CDR3 sequence (DNA): TGTGCCAGCAGTTACTCGGGCGGTAGCAATCAGCCCCAGCATTTT.